These T cell receptor beta chains were read from a single sample in a study of T cell repertoires in cytomegalovirus infection. Antigen specificity for these receptors is unknown. TCRdb used MiXCR to reprocess the reads, holding one entry per CDR3 protein. This repertoire shows roughly 920,000 distinct CDR3 sequences, approximately 31% found once; its top ten account for about an eighth. The sequences come from cultured CD8+ T cells from PBMCs, collected from culture after CMV antigen stimulation. These receptors were collected from a human donor in good health (CMV status not recorded). Some clones in this sample may be carry-over from other donors' samples. CDR3s include the opening cysteine and the closing phenylalanine or tryptophan. A D gene is named only where the DNA matches it firmly. Not every row has a clone size; where given, it reads once, few, many or a size class.

j_gene: TRBJ2-1
d_gene: TRBD2
abundance: NA
v_gene: TRBV20-1
CDR3aa: CSASWRGGLYNEQFF
CDR3nt: TGCAGTGCTTCCTGGCGGGGGGGTCTTTACAATGAGCAGTTCTTC

j_gene: TRBJ2-5
d_gene: NA
abundance: NA
v_gene: TRBV7-6
CDR3aa: CANTPGTAGEVREETQYF
CDR3nt: TGTGCCAACACCCCCGGGACAGCGGGGGAGGTGAGAGAAGAGACCCAGTACTTC

j_gene: TRBJ2-3
d_gene: NA
abundance: NA
v_gene: TRBV20-1
CDR3aa: CSAREGGATDTQYF
CDR3nt: TGCAGTGCTAGAGAGGGCGGGGCCACAGATACGCAGTATTTT

j_gene: TRBJ2-1
d_gene: NA
abundance: NA
v_gene: TRBV27
CDR3aa: CASRVGGSSYNEQFF
CDR3nt: TGTGCCAGTCGTGTGGGGGGATCCTCCTACAATGAGCAGTTCTTC

j_gene: TRBJ1-5
d_gene: TRBD1
abundance: many
v_gene: TRBV4-1
CDR3aa: CASSQAGQGLQPQHF
CDR3nt: TGCGCCAGCAGCCAAGCGGGACAGGGGTTGCAGCCCCAGCATTTT

j_gene: TRBJ2-1
d_gene: TRBD2
abundance: NA
v_gene: TRBV11-2
CDR3aa: CASSSGLAGGQVYNEQFF
CDR3nt: TGTGCCAGCAGCTCGGGACTAGCGGGGGGGCAAGTCTACAATGAGCAGTTCTTC

j_gene: TRBJ2-3
d_gene: NA
abundance: few
v_gene: TRBV7-9
CDR3aa: CASSGRTDSTSDTQYF
CDR3nt: TGTGCCAGCAGCGGGCGGACAGATTCCACCTCAGATACGCAGTATTTT

j_gene: TRBJ2-1
d_gene: TRBD1
abundance: NA
v_gene: TRBV12-3/TRBV12-4
CDR3aa: CASSFGTGGGVENNEQFF
CDR3nt: TGTGCCAGCAGTTTTGGGACAGGGGGCGGCGTGGAAAACAATGAGCAGTTCTTC

j_gene: TRBJ2-3
d_gene: NA
abundance: NA
v_gene: TRBV5-6
CDR3aa: CASSEGRPTDTQYF
CDR3nt: TGTGCCAGCAGCGAAGGGAGACCTACAGATACGCAGTATTTT

j_gene: TRBJ2-7
d_gene: NA
abundance: few
v_gene: TRBV27
CDR3aa: CATLGHGQEQYF
CDR3nt: TGTGCCACCTTGGGTCATGGGCAGGAGCAGTACTTC

j_gene: TRBJ1-5
d_gene: NA
abundance: NA
v_gene: TRBV7-6
CDR3aa: CASSWDDNQPQHF
CDR3nt: TGTGCCAGCAGCTGGGACGATAATCAGCCCCAGCATTTT

j_gene: TRBJ2-2
d_gene: TRBD1
abundance: many
v_gene: TRBV28
CDR3aa: CASTTFRDSNTGELFF
CDR3nt: TGTGCCAGCACGACGTTCCGGGACAGCAACACCGGGGAGCTGTTTTTT

j_gene: TRBJ2-3
d_gene: TRBD2
abundance: NA
v_gene: TRBV9
CDR3aa: CASSVVARGSTDTQYF
CDR3nt: TGTGCCAGCAGCGTAGTTGCGCGGGGGAGCACAGATACGCAGTATTTT

j_gene: TRBJ1-1
d_gene: TRBD1
abundance: NA
v_gene: TRBV5-4
CDR3aa: CAISQGAAEAFF
CDR3nt: TGTGCCATCTCGCAGGGGGCGGCTGAAGCTTTCTTT

j_gene: TRBJ2-4
d_gene: NA
abundance: NA
v_gene: TRBV5-3
CDR3aa: CASSSRDTVYKNIQYF
CDR3nt: TGTGCCAGCAGCAGCCGGGACACAGTGTACAAAAACATTCAGTACTTC

j_gene: TRBJ1-1
d_gene: NA
abundance: many
v_gene: TRBV7-9
CDR3aa: CASSLPDKLGGAFF
CDR3nt: TGTGCCAGCAGCCTACCGGACAAGCTGGGGGGAGCTTTCTTT

j_gene: TRBJ2-7
d_gene: TRBD2
abundance: NA
v_gene: TRBV3-1
CDR3aa: CASSQAGLGNEQYF
CDR3nt: TGTGCCAGCAGCCAAGCGGGACTAGGGAACGAGCAGTACTTC

j_gene: TRBJ2-1
d_gene: NA
abundance: NA
v_gene: TRBV6-2/TRBV6-3
CDR3aa: CASSYSPAGQFF
CDR3nt: TGTGCCAGCAGTTACTCTCCGGCAGGGCAGTTCTTC

j_gene: TRBJ2-7
d_gene: TRBD2
abundance: NA
v_gene: TRBV27
CDR3aa: CASSTRGGYEQYF
CDR3nt: TGTGCCAGCAGCACCCGGGGGGGCTACGAGCAGTACTTC

j_gene: TRBJ2-3
d_gene: TRBD2
abundance: few
v_gene: TRBV7-4
CDR3aa: CASSPRLAGPYQHTQYF
CDR3nt: TGTGCCAGCAGCCCGCGACTAGCGGGGCCCTACCAGCATACGCAGTATTTT

j_gene: TRBJ1-5
d_gene: NA
abundance: few
v_gene: TRBV6-1
CDR3aa: CASSWTASQPQHF
CDR3nt: TGTGCCAGCAGCTGGACAGCCAGTCAGCCCCAGCATTTT

j_gene: TRBJ2-1
d_gene: NA
abundance: NA
v_gene: TRBV20-1
CDR3aa: CSARSPQRPNEQFF
CDR3nt: TGCAGTGCTAGATCTCCCCAGCGCCCCAATGAGCAGTTCTTC

j_gene: TRBJ1-2
d_gene: NA
abundance: NA
v_gene: TRBV27
CDR3aa: CASSPLEGPDGYTF
CDR3nt: TGTGCCAGCAGCCCCCTGGAGGGGCCTGATGGCTACACCTTC

j_gene: TRBJ1-1
d_gene: NA
abundance: NA
v_gene: TRBV12-3/TRBV12-4
CDR3aa: CASNPGNTEAFF
CDR3nt: TGTGCCAGCAACCCGGGGAACACTGAAGCTTTCTTT

j_gene: TRBJ2-3
d_gene: TRBD2
abundance: NA
v_gene: TRBV29-1
CDR3aa: CSVDGLAGGGDTQYF
CDR3nt: TGCAGCGTTGATGGACTAGCGGGGGGAGGAGATACGCAGTATTTT

j_gene: TRBJ2-7
d_gene: TRBD1
abundance: few
v_gene: TRBV19
CDR3aa: CASRTGHSYEQYF
CDR3nt: TGTGCCAGTAGGACAGGGCACTCCTACGAGCAGTACTTC

j_gene: TRBJ2-1
d_gene: TRBD1
abundance: NA
v_gene: TRBV2
CDR3aa: CASSRTGELYNEQFF
CDR3nt: TGTGCCAGCAGCAGGACAGGGGAACTCTACAATGAGCAGTTCTTC

j_gene: TRBJ1-1
d_gene: NA
abundance: NA
v_gene: TRBV20-1
CDR3aa: CSARAPRGPTEAFF
CDR3nt: TGCAGTGCTAGAGCCCCGCGGGGACCCACTGAAGCTTTCTTT

j_gene: TRBJ1-1
d_gene: NA
abundance: few
v_gene: TRBV27
CDR3aa: CASAYPESMNTEAFF
CDR3nt: TGTGCCAGCGCGTACCCAGAAAGCATGAACACTGAAGCTTTCTTT

j_gene: TRBJ1-1
d_gene: NA
abundance: NA
v_gene: TRBV7-2
CDR3aa: CASSLVGSRDTEAFF
CDR3nt: TGTGCCAGCAGCTTAGTGGGGTCTCGGGACACTGAAGCTTTCTTT

j_gene: TRBJ2-1
d_gene: TRBD2
abundance: NA
v_gene: TRBV10-1
CDR3aa: CASAPGLALGLDGDEQFF
CDR3nt: TGCGCCAGCGCGCCCGGACTAGCTTTAGGGCTGGACGGAGATGAGCAGTTCTTC

j_gene: TRBJ2-2
d_gene: NA
abundance: few
v_gene: TRBV7-9
CDR3aa: CASSLDRGAGELFF
CDR3nt: TGTGCCAGCAGCTTGGATAGGGGAGCCGGGGAGCTGTTTTTT

j_gene: TRBJ2-7
d_gene: NA
abundance: many
v_gene: TRBV7-6
CDR3aa: CASRSSLGEQYF
CDR3nt: TGTGCCAGCAGATCGAGCCTGGGGGAGCAGTACTTC

j_gene: TRBJ2-2
d_gene: TRBD1
abundance: NA
v_gene: TRBV12-5
CDR3aa: CASGYGTATGELFF
CDR3nt: TGTGCTAGTGGTTACGGGACAGCTACCGGGGAGCTGTTTTTT

j_gene: TRBJ2-3
d_gene: TRBD2
abundance: many
v_gene: TRBV7-8
CDR3aa: CASSPGLAGLTDTQYF
CDR3nt: TGTGCCAGCAGCCCGGGACTAGCGGGGCTCACAGATACGCAGTATTTT

j_gene: TRBJ2-1
d_gene: TRBD1
abundance: many
v_gene: TRBV7-8
CDR3aa: CASSPWVGQSNNEQFF
CDR3nt: TGTGCCAGCAGCCCCTGGGTGGGACAGTCCAACAATGAGCAGTTCTTC

j_gene: TRBJ2-7
d_gene: NA
abundance: NA
v_gene: TRBV27
CDR3aa: CASSLYLAASSYEQYF
CDR3nt: TGTGCCAGCAGTTTATATTTAGCGGCGAGCTCCTACGAGCAGTACTTC

j_gene: TRBJ2-1
d_gene: TRBD2
abundance: NA
v_gene: TRBV18
CDR3aa: CASSTPSGGAPHNEQFF
CDR3nt: TGTGCCAGCTCAACACCTAGCGGGGGGGCCCCCCACAATGAGCAGTTCTTC

j_gene: TRBJ2-5
d_gene: NA
abundance: few
v_gene: TRBV7-7
CDR3aa: CASSLSAGLSETQYF
CDR3nt: TGTGCTAGCAGCTTATCGGCAGGGTTGAGTGAGACCCAGTACTTC

j_gene: TRBJ2-3
d_gene: NA
abundance: few
v_gene: TRBV15
CDR3aa: CATSRVADPDTQYF
CDR3nt: TGTGCCACCAGCAGGGTAGCGGACCCAGATACGCAGTATTTT

j_gene: TRBJ2-7
d_gene: NA
abundance: few
v_gene: TRBV27
CDR3aa: CASSLRPDEQYF
CDR3nt: TGTGCCAGCAGTTTAAGGCCTGACGAGCAGTACTTC

j_gene: TRBJ1-1
d_gene: NA
abundance: NA
v_gene: TRBV27
CDR3aa: CASGLRQNTEAFF
CDR3nt: TGTGCCAGCGGTTTACGGCAGAACACTGAAGCTTTCTTT

j_gene: TRBJ2-5
d_gene: TRBD1
abundance: NA
v_gene: TRBV5-6
CDR3aa: CASSSGTGLKTQYF
CDR3nt: TGTGCCAGCAGCTCCGGGACAGGGCTGAAGACCCAGTACTTC

j_gene: TRBJ2-2
d_gene: NA
abundance: few
v_gene: TRBV4-1
CDR3aa: CASSQDSQGYTGELFF
CDR3nt: TGCGCCAGCAGCCAAGACAGTCAGGGATACACCGGGGAGCTGTTTTTT

j_gene: TRBJ2-5
d_gene: TRBD2
abundance: many
v_gene: TRBV7-9
CDR3aa: CASSSPTSGKETQYF
CDR3nt: TGTGCCAGCAGCTCCCCGACTAGCGGCAAAGAGACCCAGTACTTC

j_gene: TRBJ2-7
d_gene: TRBD1
abundance: few
v_gene: TRBV7-6
CDR3aa: CASSPTRGRPLEQYF
CDR3nt: TGTGCCAGCAGCCCCACCAGGGGGCGACCTCTCGAGCAGTACTTC

j_gene: TRBJ2-1
d_gene: TRBD2
abundance: few
v_gene: TRBV2
CDR3aa: CASSDGGLADFSSYNEQFF
CDR3nt: TGTGCCAGCAGTGATGGTGGACTAGCGGACTTTAGCTCCTACAATGAGCAGTTCTTC

j_gene: TRBJ2-3
d_gene: TRBD1
abundance: many
v_gene: TRBV11-3
CDR3aa: CASSLGDSNTDTQYF
CDR3nt: TGTGCCAGCAGCTTGGGGGACAGCAACACAGATACGCAGTATTTT

j_gene: TRBJ2-2
d_gene: NA
abundance: few
v_gene: TRBV4-1
CDR3aa: CASSPHGPNTGELFF
CDR3nt: TGCGCCAGCAGCCCACATGGGCCGAACACCGGGGAGCTGTTTTTT

j_gene: TRBJ1-2
d_gene: NA
abundance: NA
v_gene: TRBV28
CDR3aa: CASSLEANYYGYTF
CDR3nt: TGTGCCAGCAGTTTGGAGGCCAACTACTATGGCTACACCTTC

j_gene: TRBJ2-3
d_gene: NA
abundance: NA
v_gene: TRBV9
CDR3aa: CASSRNPMSTDTQYF
CDR3nt: TGTGCCAGCAGCCGTAACCCCATGAGCACAGATACGCAGTATTTT

j_gene: TRBJ2-7
d_gene: TRBD1
abundance: NA
v_gene: TRBV5-1
CDR3aa: CASSPAAGGHEQYF
CDR3nt: TGCGCCAGCAGCCCAGCGGCAGGGGGCCACGAGCAGTACTTC

j_gene: TRBJ2-6
d_gene: NA
abundance: NA
v_gene: TRBV5-4
CDR3aa: CATSWGGANVLTF
CDR3nt: TGTGCCACCAGTTGGGGGGGGGCCAACGTCCTGACTTTC

j_gene: TRBJ1-2
d_gene: NA
abundance: NA
v_gene: TRBV7-6
CDR3aa: CASSHIGPPYGYTF
CDR3nt: TGTGCCAGCAGCCACATTGGGCCCCCCTATGGCTACACCTTC

j_gene: TRBJ2-2
d_gene: TRBD1
abundance: few
v_gene: TRBV5-6
CDR3aa: CASSRAGTGDTGELFF
CDR3nt: TGTGCCAGCAGCCGGGCTGGTACAGGGGACACCGGGGAGCTGTTTTTT